This record covers a single T cell receptor beta chain. Its antigen is unknown. The sample comes from a study of identical twins. Study-wide points: Out-of-frame alpha sequences common to twins exhibited an excess of low generation probability. The study reached conclusions through statistical analysis that was cross-sectional, not following the same donors. Diverse VJ usage suggested most zero-insertion clonotypes were not invariant T cells.

The germline gives CDR1 SEHNR, CDR2 FQNEAQ (reference sequence). This CDR3 has 14 amino acids. Trimming cost V 6 bases and J 2 bases, with 12 bases left between them. Each CDR3 protein gets one entry after TCRdb re-called the 5' RACE reads with MiXCR. The sample shows hundreds of thousands of distinct CDR3 sequences, 7.5% of them seen only once. The sample was also linked to a second study, of yellow fever vaccine responses in identical twins.

The receptor was isolated from a young woman in good health. The V call is TRBV7-9, the J call TRBJ2-3; D gene unclear. Sequencing input: memory (CD45RO+) T cells sorted from blood. CDR3 sequence reads: CASRRDTPTDTQYF. CDR3 DNA: TGTGCCAGCAGACGAGATACACCCACAGATACGCAGTATTTT.